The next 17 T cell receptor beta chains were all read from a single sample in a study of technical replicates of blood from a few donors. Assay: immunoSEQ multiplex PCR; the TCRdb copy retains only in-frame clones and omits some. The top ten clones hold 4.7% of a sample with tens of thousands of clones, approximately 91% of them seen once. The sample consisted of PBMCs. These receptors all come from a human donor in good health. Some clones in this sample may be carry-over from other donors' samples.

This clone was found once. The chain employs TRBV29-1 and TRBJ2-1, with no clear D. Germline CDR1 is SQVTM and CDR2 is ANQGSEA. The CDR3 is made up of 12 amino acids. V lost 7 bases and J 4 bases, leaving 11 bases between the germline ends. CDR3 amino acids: CSARREYNEQFF. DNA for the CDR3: TGCAGCGCACGAAGAGAGTACAATGAGCAGTTCTTC.

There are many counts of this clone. CDR3 protein: CASSARDSTYEQYF. The CDR3 DNA sequence: TGTGCCAGCAGTGCGAGGGACAGTACCTACGAGCAGTACTTC. The J gene is TRBJ2-7, the V gene TRBV27; 7 nucleotides line up with TRBD1. The CDR3 consists of 14 residues. From germline, CDR1 is MNHEY and CDR2 SMNVEV (reference sequence). The J segment lost 2 bases and the V segment lost 5 bases, leaving 6 bases of the junction unmatched.

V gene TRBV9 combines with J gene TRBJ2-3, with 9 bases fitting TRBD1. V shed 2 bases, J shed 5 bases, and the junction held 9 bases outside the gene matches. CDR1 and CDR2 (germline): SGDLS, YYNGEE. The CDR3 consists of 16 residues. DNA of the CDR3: TGTGCCAGCAGCGTCGGACAGGGGCAGATGGGAGATACGCAGTATTTT. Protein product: CASSVGQGQMGDTQYF.

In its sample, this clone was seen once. Here the CDR3 reads CASRTGAGANVLTF. DNA of the CDR3: TGTGCCAGCAGAACAGGGGCTGGGGCCAACGTCCTGACTTTC. The chain recombines TRBV6-5 with TRBJ2-6, with TRBD1 matching 7 bases. The germline V gene encodes CDR1 MNHEY and CDR2 SVGAGI. The CDR3 contains 14 residues. After removal of 6 bases from V and 2 bases from J, the junction contained 1 base not matched to a gene.

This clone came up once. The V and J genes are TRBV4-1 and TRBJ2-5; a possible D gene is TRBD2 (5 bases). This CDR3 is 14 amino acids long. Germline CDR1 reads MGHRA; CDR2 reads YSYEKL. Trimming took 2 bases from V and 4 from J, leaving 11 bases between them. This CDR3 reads CASSQLAHIETQYF. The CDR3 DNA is TGCGCCAGCAGCCAACTAGCCCACATAGAGACCCAGTACTTC.

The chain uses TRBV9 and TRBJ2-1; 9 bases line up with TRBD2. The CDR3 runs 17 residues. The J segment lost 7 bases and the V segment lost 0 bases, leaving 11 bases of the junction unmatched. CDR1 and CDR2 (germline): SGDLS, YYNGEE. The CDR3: CASSVGLASGTLNEQFF. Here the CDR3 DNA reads TGTGCCAGCAGCGTAGGGCTGGCTAGCGGGACTTTAAATGAGCAGTTCTTC.

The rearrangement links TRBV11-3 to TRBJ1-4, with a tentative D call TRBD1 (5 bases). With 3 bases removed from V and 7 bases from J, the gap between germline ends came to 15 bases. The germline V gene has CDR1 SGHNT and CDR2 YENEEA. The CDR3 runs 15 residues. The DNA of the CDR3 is TGTGCCAGCAGCTTCTCAGGGTGGTGTATTGAAAAACTGTTTTTT. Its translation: CASSFSGWCIEKLFF.

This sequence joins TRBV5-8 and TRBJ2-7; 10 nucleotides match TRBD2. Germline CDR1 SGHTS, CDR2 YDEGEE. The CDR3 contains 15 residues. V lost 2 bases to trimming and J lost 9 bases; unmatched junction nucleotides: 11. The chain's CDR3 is CASSLGLAAGLGQYF. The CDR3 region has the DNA TGTGCCAGCAGCTTAGGACTAGCGGCCGGTCTGGGGCAGTACTTC.

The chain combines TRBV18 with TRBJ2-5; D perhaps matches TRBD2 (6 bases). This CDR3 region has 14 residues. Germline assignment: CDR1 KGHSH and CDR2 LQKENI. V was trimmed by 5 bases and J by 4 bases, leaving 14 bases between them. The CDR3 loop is CASSSRLGPETQYF. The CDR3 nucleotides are TGTGCCAGCTCATCCCGACTAGGACCAGAGACCCAGTACTTC.

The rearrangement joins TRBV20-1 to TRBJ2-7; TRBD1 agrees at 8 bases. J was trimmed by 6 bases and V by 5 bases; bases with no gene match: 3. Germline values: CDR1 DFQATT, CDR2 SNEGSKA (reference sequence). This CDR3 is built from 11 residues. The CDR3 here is CSAYTGGEQYF. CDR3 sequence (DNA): TGCAGTGCTTATACAGGGGGCGAGCAGTACTTC.

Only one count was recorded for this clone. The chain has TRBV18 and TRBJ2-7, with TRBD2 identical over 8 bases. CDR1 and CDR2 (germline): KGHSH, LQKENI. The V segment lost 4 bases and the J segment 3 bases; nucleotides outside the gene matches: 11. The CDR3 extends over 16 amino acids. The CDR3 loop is CASSQPGTSIGYEQYF. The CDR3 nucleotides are TGTGCCAGCTCACAGCCCGGGACTAGTATAGGCTACGAGCAGTACTTC.

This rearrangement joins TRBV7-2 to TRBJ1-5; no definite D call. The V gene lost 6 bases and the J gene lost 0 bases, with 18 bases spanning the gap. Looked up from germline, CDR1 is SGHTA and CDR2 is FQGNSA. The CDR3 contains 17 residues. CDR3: CASRFPRAGNSNQPQHF. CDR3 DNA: TGTGCCAGCAGATTCCCTCGCGCGGGAAATAGCAATCAGCCCCAGCATTTT. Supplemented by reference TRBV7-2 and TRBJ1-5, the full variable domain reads GAGVSQSPSNKVTEKGKDVELRCDPISGHTALYWYRQSLGQGLEFLIYFQGNSAPDKSGLPSDRFSAERTGGSVSTLTIQRTQQEDSAVYLCASRFPRAGNSNQPQHFGDGTRLSIL.

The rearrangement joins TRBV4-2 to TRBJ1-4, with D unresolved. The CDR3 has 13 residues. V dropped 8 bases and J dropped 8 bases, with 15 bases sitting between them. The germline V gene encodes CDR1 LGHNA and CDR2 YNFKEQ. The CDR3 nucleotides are TGTGCCAGCCACTATCAACCCGGGGAAAAACTGTTTTTT. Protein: CASHYQPGEKLFF.

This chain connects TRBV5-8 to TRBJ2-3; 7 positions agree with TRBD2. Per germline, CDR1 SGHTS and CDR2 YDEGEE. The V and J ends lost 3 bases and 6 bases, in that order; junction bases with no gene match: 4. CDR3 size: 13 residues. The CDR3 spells CASSSREADTQYF. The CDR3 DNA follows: TGTGCCAGCAGCTCCCGGGAGGCGGATACGCAGTATTTT.

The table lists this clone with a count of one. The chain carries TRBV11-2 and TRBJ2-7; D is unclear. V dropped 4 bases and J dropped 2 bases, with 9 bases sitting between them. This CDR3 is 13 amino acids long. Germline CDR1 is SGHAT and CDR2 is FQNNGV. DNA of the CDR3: TGTGCCAGCAGCTCGAGGCACACCTACGAGCAGTACTTC. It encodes CASSSRHTYEQYF.

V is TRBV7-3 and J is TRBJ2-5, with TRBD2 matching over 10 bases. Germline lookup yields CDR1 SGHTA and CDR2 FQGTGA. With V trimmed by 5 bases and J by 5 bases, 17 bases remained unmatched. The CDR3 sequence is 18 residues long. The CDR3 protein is CASSPGEWKREGRETQYF. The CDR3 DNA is TGTGCCAGCAGCCCAGGGGAGTGGAAGCGGGAGGGCCGGGAGACCCAGTACTTC.

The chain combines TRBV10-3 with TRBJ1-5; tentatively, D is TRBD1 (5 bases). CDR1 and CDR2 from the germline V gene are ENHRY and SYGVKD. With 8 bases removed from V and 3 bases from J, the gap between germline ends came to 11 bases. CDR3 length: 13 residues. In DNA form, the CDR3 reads TGTGCCATCGGAGGGGAGGTCAATCAGCCCCAGCATTTT. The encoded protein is CAIGGEVNQPQHF.